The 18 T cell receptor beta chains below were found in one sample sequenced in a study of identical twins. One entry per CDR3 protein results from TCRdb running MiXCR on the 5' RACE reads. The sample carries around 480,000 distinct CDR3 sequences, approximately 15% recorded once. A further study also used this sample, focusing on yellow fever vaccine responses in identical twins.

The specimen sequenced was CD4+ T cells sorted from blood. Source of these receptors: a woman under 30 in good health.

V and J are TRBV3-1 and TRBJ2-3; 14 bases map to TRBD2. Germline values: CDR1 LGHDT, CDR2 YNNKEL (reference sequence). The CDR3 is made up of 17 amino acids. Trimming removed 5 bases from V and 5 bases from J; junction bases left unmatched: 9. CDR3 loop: CASSEKTSGGAKDTQYF. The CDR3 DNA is TGTGCCAGCAGCGAAAAGACTAGCGGGGGGGCCAAAGATACGCAGTATTTT.

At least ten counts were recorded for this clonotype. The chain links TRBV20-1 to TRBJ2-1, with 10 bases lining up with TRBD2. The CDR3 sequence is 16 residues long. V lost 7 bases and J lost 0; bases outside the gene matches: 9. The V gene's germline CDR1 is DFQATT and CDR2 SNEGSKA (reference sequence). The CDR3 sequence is CSVRGSSGSSYNEQFF. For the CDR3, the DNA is TGCAGTGTTCGAGGGTCTAGCGGGAGCTCCTACAATGAGCAGTTCTTC.

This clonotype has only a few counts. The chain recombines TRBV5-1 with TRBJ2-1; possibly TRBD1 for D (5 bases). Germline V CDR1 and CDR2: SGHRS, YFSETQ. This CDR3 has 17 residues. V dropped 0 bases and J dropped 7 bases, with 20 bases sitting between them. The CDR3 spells CASSLAGKGSIRNEQFF. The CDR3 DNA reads TGCGCCAGCAGCTTGGCCGGCAAGGGGTCAATTAGGAATGAGCAGTTCTTC.

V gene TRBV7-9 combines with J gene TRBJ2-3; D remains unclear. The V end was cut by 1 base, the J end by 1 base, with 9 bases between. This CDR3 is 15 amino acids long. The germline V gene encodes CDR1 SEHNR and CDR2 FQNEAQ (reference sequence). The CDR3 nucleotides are TGTGCCAGCAGCTTAGTTCTCGGCGGCACAGATACGCAGTATTTT. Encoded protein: CASSLVLGGTDTQYF.

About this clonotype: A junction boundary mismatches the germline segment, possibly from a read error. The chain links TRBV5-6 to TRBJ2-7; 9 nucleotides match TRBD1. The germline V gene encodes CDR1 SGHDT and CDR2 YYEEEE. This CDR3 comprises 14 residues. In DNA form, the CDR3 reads TGTACCAGCAGCTCCCCGGGACAGGGTAATCAGCAGTACTTC. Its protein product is CTSSSPGQGNQQYF.

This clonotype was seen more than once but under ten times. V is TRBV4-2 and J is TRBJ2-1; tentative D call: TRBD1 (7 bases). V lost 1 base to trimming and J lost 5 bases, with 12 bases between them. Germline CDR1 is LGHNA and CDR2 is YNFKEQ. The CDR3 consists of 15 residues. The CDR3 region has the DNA TGTGCCAGCAGCCAAGGGCAGGGGGGAAACAATGAGCAGTTCTTC. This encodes CASSQGQGGNNEQFF.

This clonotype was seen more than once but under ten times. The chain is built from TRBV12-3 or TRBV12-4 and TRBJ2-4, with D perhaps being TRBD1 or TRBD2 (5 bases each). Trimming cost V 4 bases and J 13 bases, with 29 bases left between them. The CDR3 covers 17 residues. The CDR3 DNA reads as TGTGCCAGCAGTTACCCCAGTCGGCCGGGACGAGAAAGGAGACAGTACTTC. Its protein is CASSYPSRPGRERRQYF.

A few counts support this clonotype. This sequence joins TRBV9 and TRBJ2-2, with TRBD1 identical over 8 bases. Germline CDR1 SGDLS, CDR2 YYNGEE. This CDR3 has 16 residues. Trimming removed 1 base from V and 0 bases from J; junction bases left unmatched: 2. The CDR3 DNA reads TGTGCCAGCAGCGTAAGGACAGGGTCGAACACCGGGGAGCTGTTTTTT. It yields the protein CASSVRTGSNTGELFF.

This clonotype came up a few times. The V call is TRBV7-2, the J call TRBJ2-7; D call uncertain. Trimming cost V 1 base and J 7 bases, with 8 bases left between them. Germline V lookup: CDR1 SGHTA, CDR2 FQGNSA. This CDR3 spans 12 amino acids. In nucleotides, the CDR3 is TGTGCCAGCAGCTTAGTGGGCTTTGAGCAGTACTTC. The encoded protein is CASSLVGFEQYF.

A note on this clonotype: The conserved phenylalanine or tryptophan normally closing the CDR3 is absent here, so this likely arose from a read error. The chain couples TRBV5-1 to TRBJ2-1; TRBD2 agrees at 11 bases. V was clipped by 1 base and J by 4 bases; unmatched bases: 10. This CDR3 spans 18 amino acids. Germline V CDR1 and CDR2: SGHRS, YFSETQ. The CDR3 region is CASSLHRLLAGGYNEQFL. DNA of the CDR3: TGCGCCAGCAGCTTGCATCGGCTCCTAGCGGGGGGTTACAATGAGCAGTTCCTC.

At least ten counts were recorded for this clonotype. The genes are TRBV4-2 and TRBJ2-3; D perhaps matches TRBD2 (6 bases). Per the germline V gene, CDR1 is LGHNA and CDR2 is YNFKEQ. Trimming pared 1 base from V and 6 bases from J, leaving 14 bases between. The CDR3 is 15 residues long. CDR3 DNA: TGTGCCAGCAGCCAAGTAGGTTTGAGCGGGGATACGCAGTATTTT. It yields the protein CASSQVGLSGDTQYF.

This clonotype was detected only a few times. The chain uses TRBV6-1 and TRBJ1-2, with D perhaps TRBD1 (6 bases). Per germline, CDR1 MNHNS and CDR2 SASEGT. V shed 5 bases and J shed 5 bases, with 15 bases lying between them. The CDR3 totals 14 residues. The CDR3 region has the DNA TGTGCCAGCAGTCGCGGCGGAGGGGGGTATGGCTACACCTTC. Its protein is CASSRGGGGYGYTF.

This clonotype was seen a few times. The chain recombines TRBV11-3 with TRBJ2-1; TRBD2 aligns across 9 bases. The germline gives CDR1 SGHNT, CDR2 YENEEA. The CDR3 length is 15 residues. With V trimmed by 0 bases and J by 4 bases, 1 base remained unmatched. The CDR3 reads CASSLEREGYNEQFF. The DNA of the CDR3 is TGTGCCAGCAGCTTAGAGCGGGAGGGTTACAATGAGCAGTTCTTC.

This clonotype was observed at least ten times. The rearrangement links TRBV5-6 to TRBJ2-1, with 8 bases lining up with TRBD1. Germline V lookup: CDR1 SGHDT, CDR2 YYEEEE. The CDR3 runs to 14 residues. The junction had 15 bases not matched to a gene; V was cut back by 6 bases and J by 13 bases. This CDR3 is CASNPDRELLTQFF. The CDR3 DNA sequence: TGTGCCAGCAACCCGGACAGGGAGCTCCTTACCCAGTTCTTC.

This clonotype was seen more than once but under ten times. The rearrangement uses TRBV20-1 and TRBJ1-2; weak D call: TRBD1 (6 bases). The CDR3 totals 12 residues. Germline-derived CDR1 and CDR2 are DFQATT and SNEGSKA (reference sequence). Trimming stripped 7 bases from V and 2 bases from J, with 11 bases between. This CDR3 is CSVPDRNYGYTF. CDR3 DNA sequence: TGCAGTGTCCCCGACAGGAACTATGGCTACACCTTC.

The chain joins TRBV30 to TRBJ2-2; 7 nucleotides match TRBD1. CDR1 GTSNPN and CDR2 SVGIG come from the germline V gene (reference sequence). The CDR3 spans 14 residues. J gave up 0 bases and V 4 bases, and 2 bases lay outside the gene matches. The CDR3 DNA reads TGTGCCTGGAAAGGGACAGCGAACACCGGGGAGCTGTTTTTT. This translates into CAWKGTANTGELFF.

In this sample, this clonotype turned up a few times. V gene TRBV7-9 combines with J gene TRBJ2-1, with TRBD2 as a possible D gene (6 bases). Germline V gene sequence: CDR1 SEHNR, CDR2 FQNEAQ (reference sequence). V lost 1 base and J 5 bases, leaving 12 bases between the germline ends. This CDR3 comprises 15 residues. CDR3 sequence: CASSLGWRENNEQFF. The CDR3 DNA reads TGTGCCAGCAGCTTAGGGTGGCGGGAAAACAATGAGCAGTTCTTC.

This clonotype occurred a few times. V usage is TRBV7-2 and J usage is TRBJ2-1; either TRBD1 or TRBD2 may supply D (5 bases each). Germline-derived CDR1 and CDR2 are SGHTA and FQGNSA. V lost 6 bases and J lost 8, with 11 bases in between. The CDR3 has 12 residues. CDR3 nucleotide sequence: TGTGCCAGCAGTACCGGGGCTTATGAGCAGTTCTTC. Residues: CASSTGAYEQFF.